This T cell receptor (beta chain) appears in the sequencing data of a study of blood T cell repertoires in COVID-19. At the level of the study: COVID-19 samples from acute and convalescent phases originated in the United States, Italy and Spain. In each case, the material was cDNA or gDNA derived from T cells, B-cell-depleted T cells, or PBMCs.

Per germline, CDR1 SGHNT and CDR2 YENEEA. The CDR3 length is 13 residues. V dropped 5 bases and J dropped 6 bases, with 10 bases sitting between them. In the original analysis: Reference gene primer amplification in the assay estimated nucleated cell counts. TCRdb's copy holds only in-frame clones and misses some; the assay was immunoSEQ multiplex PCR. The V and J calls and clone size were taken over from that table, and D and trimming were inferred from the DNA. This sample yields about 90,000 clones, of which around 85% are seen a single time; around a quarter belongs to the top ten. This chain links TRBV11-3 with TRBJ2-2; tentative D call: TRBD2 (5 bases). The sample taken for sequencing was peripheral blood. This TCR came from an elderly man with active or convalescent COVID-19. CDR3 amino acids: CASSQRAAGELFF. Here the CDR3 DNA reads TGTGCCAGCAGCCAGAGGGCCGCCGGGGAGCTGTTTTTT.